This T cell receptor beta chain appears in the sequencing data of a study of T-cell memory formation after mild COVID-19. Comments on this clonotype: The antigen is undetermined.

TCRdb reanalysed the 5' RACE reads using MiXCR and keeps one entry per CDR3 protein. The sample records hundreds of thousands of distinct CDR3 sequences, 25% to 30% being singletons. Study results and caveats: Among clones contracting day 15 to 85, CD4/CD8 was balanced, whereas later expanders leaned CD4+.

Trimming removed 0 bases from V and 8 bases from J, with 17 bases in between. CDR3 length equals 16 residues. In germline, CDR1 is LGHNA, CDR2 YNFKEQ. Material: PBMCs or a T cell subset sorted from them (not recorded which). This clonotype was obtained from an adult woman who had mild COVID-19 (a few samples of this study predate the infection). Cell type and time point are not known. This chain uses TRBV4-2 with TRBJ2-1; D is perhaps TRBD2 (5 bases). CDR3 sequence reads: CASSQEESLSVDEQFF. As DNA, the CDR3 is TGTGCCAGCAGCCAAGAAGAAAGCCTTAGCGTAGATGAGCAGTTCTTC.